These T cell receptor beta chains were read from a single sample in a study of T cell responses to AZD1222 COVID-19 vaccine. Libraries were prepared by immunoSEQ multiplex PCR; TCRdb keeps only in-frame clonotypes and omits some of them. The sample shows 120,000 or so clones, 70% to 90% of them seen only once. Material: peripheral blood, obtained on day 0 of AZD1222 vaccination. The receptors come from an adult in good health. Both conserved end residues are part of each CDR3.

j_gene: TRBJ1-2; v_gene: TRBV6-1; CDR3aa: CASSERFPERGYTF
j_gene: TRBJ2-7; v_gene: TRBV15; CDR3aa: CATSSLGTSSYEQYF
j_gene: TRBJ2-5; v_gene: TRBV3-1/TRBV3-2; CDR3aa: CASSHGLGGETQYF
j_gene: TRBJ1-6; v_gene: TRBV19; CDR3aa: CASSIGPDSPLHF
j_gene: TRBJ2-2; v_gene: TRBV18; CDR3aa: CASSPRGATSNTGELFF
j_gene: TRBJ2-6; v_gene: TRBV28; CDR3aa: CASSSRQGANVLTF
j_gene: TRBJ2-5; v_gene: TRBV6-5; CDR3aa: CASSPEPYQETQYF
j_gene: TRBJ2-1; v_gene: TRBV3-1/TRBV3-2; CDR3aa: CASSLTSGSRNEQFF
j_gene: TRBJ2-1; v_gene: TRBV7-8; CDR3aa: CASSRLTSGSEQFF
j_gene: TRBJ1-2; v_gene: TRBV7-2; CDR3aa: CASSLDRAYGYTF
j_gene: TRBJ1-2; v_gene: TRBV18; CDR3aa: CASSPGQVQRNYGYTF
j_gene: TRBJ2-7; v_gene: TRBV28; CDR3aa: CATQPQGLEQYF
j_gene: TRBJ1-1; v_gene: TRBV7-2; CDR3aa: CASSFAENTEAFF
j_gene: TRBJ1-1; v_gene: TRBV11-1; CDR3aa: CASSPRGTEAFF
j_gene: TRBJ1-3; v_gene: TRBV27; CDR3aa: CASSSLTVNSGNTIYF
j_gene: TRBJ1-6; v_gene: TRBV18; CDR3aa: CASSPDSGGFSPLHF
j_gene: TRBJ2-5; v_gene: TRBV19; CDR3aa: CASSPPGGETQYF
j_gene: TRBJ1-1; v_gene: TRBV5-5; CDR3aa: CASSLGDEAFF